This T cell receptor (beta chain) was identified during a study of shared clonotypes between healthy human individuals. This clone was seen many times. Repertoires were generated with immunoSEQ multiplex PCR, while TCRdb's copy carries only in-frame clones and drops some. The sample gives some 1 million clones, about 74% of which show up once; about 1.5% is in the top ten. The germline V gene encodes CDR1 MNHEY and CDR2 SVGAGI. The CDR3 contains 12 residues. Trimming cost V 7 bases and J 8 bases, with 12 bases left between them. The rearrangement uses TRBV6-5 and TRBJ1-3; D gene unclear. The clonotype comes from a man aged 18 to 29 in good health. Sequencing was performed on memory CD4+ T cells sorted from blood. The sample's subset: CD45RA-negative fraction. The CDR3 protein is CASKSPQDTIYF. The CDR3 nucleotides are TGTGCCAGCAAGAGCCCCCAGGACACCATATATTTT.